This T cell receptor beta chain was observed in a study of OX40 agonist ivuxolimab in advanced cancers. Study-level background: The eligibility criteria allowed prior anti-PD-1, anti-PD-L1 or anti-CTLA-4 therapy, and approximately 38% had some. Three patients, one with hepatocellular carcinoma and two with cutaneous melanoma, achieved partial responses.

No patient had autoimmune disease or received systemic immunosuppression. Clones were read by immunoSEQ multiplex PCR, and TCRdb kept only the in-frame ones, dropping some. In the table there are roughly 80,000 clones, over 75% of which are singletons. Sequenced here: CD4+ or CD8+ T cells sorted from blood, sampled in a trial of the OX40 agonist ivuxolimab. The sequence derives from an adult with an advanced solid tumor such as melanoma, head and neck, liver or kidney cancer.

CDR3 nucleotide sequence: TGTGCCAGCAGTTACTCCGGGACAGTTTACGAGCAGTACTTC. As protein: CASSYSGTVYEQYF. The genes are TRBV6-6 and TRBJ2-7, with 7 bases identical to TRBD1. Trimming took 0 bases from V and 4 from J; bases not matched to a gene: 3. This CDR3 has 14 amino acids. Germline loops: CDR1 MNHNY, CDR2 SVGAGI (reference sequence).